This T cell receptor beta chain was observed in a study of blood T cell repertoires in COVID-19. Whole-study context: PBMCs, B-cell-depleted T cells, or T cells were the source of the cDNA or gDNA that made up the material.

Authors' data handling: Estimation of nucleated cell counts relied on the amplification of reference gene primers. Measured with immunoSEQ multiplex PCR; TCRdb has only the in-frame clones, and not every one. V, J and clone size are those of that table, while D and trimming were read from the DNA. The data hold just over 650,000 clones, with 85% to 90% observed a single time. Per the germline V gene, CDR1 is MNHEY and CDR2 is SVGAGI. V shed 8 bases, J shed 6 bases, and the junction held 8 bases outside the gene matches. This CDR3 comprises 14 residues. The receptor was derived from a woman under 30 with acute or convalescent COVID-19. This rearrangement joins TRBV6-5 to TRBJ2-3, with 10 bases lining up with TRBD2. Sequenced material: peripheral blood. The CDR3 protein is CASQRGGGMDTQYF. Written as DNA, the CDR3 is TGTGCCAGCCAGCGGGGGGGCGGTATGGATACGCAGTATTTT.